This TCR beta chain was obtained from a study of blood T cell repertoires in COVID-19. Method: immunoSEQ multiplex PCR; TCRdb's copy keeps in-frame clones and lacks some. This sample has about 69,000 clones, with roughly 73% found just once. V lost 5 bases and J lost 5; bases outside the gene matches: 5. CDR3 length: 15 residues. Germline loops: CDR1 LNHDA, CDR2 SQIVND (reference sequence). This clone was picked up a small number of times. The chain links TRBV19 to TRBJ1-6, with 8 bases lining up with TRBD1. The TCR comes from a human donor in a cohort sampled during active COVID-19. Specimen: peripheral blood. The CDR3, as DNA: TGTGCCAGTAGTCCGCCACAGGGGGATAATTCACCCCTCCACTTT. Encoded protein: CASSPPQGDNSPLHF.